This T cell receptor beta chain comes out of a study of blood T cell repertoires in COVID-19. V shed 5 bases and J 7 bases; nucleotides not matched to a gene: 10. The V gene's germline CDR1 is LNHNV and CDR2 YYDKDF (reference sequence). CDR3 length: 14 amino acids. A single count supports this clone. Original handling: Reference gene primer amplification in the assay estimated nucleated cell counts. The table came from immunoSEQ multiplex PCR; TCRdb's copy has only in-frame clones and leaves some out. That table furnishes V, J and clone size, whereas the DNA furnished D and trimming. The sample records approximately 250,000 clones, 84% being singletons.

What was sequenced was peripheral blood. The V call is TRBV15, the J call TRBJ2-7; TRBD1 agrees at 8 bases. This sequence was found in a human donor in a cohort sampled during active COVID-19. CDR3 residues: CATSVRTGRLEQYF. DNA for the CDR3: TGTGCCACCAGCGTACGGACAGGGCGCTTGGAGCAGTACTTC.